This T cell receptor (beta chain) was retrieved from a study of PD-1 blockade in classical Hodgkin lymphoma. Looking at the study overall: Once every 2 weeks, patients received intravenous nivolumab at 3 mg/kg.

The time point here: cycle 4 day 1 (C4D1), after about 6 weeks of nivolumab. Every patient was affected by relapse after autologous stem cell transplantation, while exposure to brentuximab vedotin was not uniform. The CD4+ T cells used were purified from thawed PBMCs through magnetic negative selection. Regarding the study as a whole: Reported findings placed baseline TCR diversity lower in newly diagnosed patients (compared with healthy donors). Newly diagnosed and completely responding patients shared comparable baseline diversity.

Germline CDR1 and CDR2: LNHDA and SQIVND (reference sequence). The CDR3 is 16 amino acids. With 0 bases clipped from V and 2 bases from J, the junction kept 6 bases outside the gene matches. Repertoires were generated with immunoSEQ multiplex PCR, while TCRdb's copy carries only in-frame clones and drops some. The repertoire includes 10,000 to 15,000 clones, about four fifths of them detected once, and roughly 0.88% sits in the top ten. In the case of this clone: The antigen remains unidentified.

The chain employs TRBV19 and TRBJ2-7; 8 bases are a match to TRBD1. The origin of this receptor is a human donor with classical Hodgkin lymphoma. Sample: CD4+ T cells from blood, taken before the fourth cycle of nivolumab. Here the CDR3 reads CASSIDHRGITYEQYF. The CDR3 DNA is TGTGCCAGTAGTATAGATCACAGGGGGATCACCTACGAGCAGTACTTC. Full variable domain (rest looked up from reference TRBV19 and TRBJ2-7): DGGITQSPKYLFRKEGQNVTLSCEQNLNHDAMYWYRQDPGQGLRLIYYSQIVNDFQKGDIAEGYSVSREKKESFPLTVTSAQKNPTAFYLCASSIDHRGITYEQYFGPGTRLTVT.